A single sample gave rise to the 30 T cell receptor beta chains below, sequenced in a study of T cell repertoires in cytomegalovirus infection. TCRdb re-analysed the reads in MiXCR, keeping a single row per CDR3 protein. Of 250,000 or so distinct CDR3 sequences in the sample, approximately 15% were seen once. Input material: CD8+ T cells from PBMCs. These receptors all come from a human donor in good health (CMV status not recorded). Some clones in this sample may be carry-over from other donors' samples.

The V gene is TRBV7-6, the J gene TRBJ2-2; tentatively, D is TRBD1 (5 bases). V was clipped by 0 bases and J by 6 bases, with 11 bases between them. This CDR3 comprises 15 residues. Germline loops: CDR1 SGHVS, CDR2 FNYEAQ. The CDR3 nucleotides are TGTGCCAGCAGCTTAGCCTTCGCAGGGTCCGGGGAGCTGTTTTTT. Protein product: CASSLAFAGSGELFF.

This clonotype was seen ten or more times. V gene TRBV6-2 or TRBV6-3 combines with J gene TRBJ1-5; 9 bases match TRBD1. The germline V gene encodes CDR1 MNHEY and CDR2 SVGEGT. This CDR3 is 15 amino acids long. Losses at the gene ends were 4 bases for V and 5 bases for J; bases not matched to a gene: 6. CDR3 coding DNA: TGTGCCAGCAGTTTCTGGGACAGGGACGATCAGCCCCAGCATTTT. This sequence encodes CASSFWDRDDQPQHF.

This clonotype was recorded only once. The chain is built from TRBV29-1 and TRBJ1-1; TRBD1 aligns across 8 bases. The trim removed 6 bases at V and 3 bases at J, leaving 9 bases unmatched. The CDR3 consists of 14 residues. Germline V CDR1 and CDR2: SQVTM, ANQGSEA. The CDR3 DNA follows: TGCAGCGTGGGAACAGGACAGGGAGACACTGAAGCTTTCTTT. It is translated as CSVGTGQGDTEAFF.

The chain employs TRBV28 and TRBJ2-3; maybe TRBD1 (6 bases). Trimming cost V 4 bases and J 0 bases, with 11 bases left between them. This CDR3 comprises 15 residues. CDR1 is MDHEN and CDR2 is SYDVKM in the germline V gene. CDR3 sequence: CASSSNRDSTDTQYF. The CDR3 bases are TGTGCCAGCAGTTCCAACAGGGATAGCACAGATACGCAGTATTTT.

This clonotype was seen a few times. The rearrangement joins TRBV28 to TRBJ1-5; D perhaps matches TRBD1 (5 bases). V dropped 3 bases and J dropped 2 bases, with 8 bases sitting between them. The germline V gene encodes CDR1 MDHEN and CDR2 SYDVKM. The CDR3 extends over 14 amino acids. CDR3 in DNA: TGTGCCAGCAGTTTGGGGCAACGCAATCAGCCCCAGCATTTT. The encoded protein is CASSLGQRNQPQHF.

Details on this clonotype: Just one base apart from a much larger clone, this may be a read error. The chain has TRBV6-1 and TRBJ1-5; D gene uncertain. Germline V CDR1 and CDR2: MNHNS, SASEGT. The CDR3 extends over 18 amino acids. V shed 2 bases and J shed 7 bases, with 24 bases lying between them. CDR3: CASSEFLISGPLRQPQHF. The CDR3 DNA follows: TGTGCCAGCAGTGAATTCTTGATCAGCGGACCCCTCAGACAGCCCCAGCATTTT.

The sample holds a few counts of this clonotype. The chain carries TRBV6-1 and TRBJ2-1; a possible D gene is TRBD1 (6 bases). Germline CDR1 MNHNS, CDR2 SASEGT. Trimming stripped 3 bases from V and 3 bases from J, with 15 bases between. The CDR3 runs to 16 residues. CDR3 in amino acids: CASSERGVDSYNEQFF. CDR3 bases: TGTGCCAGCAGTGAGAGGGGTGTGGACAGCTACAATGAGCAGTTCTTC.

The chain couples TRBV7-9 to TRBJ2-1; D remains ambiguous. Germline CDR1 reads SEHNR; CDR2 reads FQNEAQ (reference sequence). V was cut by 4 bases and J by 8 bases, with 9 bases left in between. CDR3 length: 12 amino acids. The CDR3 here is CASSYVNDEQFF. For the CDR3, the DNA is TGTGCCAGCAGCTATGTAAATGATGAGCAGTTCTTC.

This clonotype was counted between two and nine times. The gene calls are TRBV11-2 and TRBJ2-3; D perhaps matches TRBD1 (5 bases). The CDR3 extends over 13 amino acids. Trimming removed 0 bases from V and 8 bases from J, with 9 bases in between. Germline V gives CDR1 SGHAT, CDR2 FQNNGV. CDR3 DNA sequence: TGTGCCAGCAGCTTAGAGGTACAGGTTACGCAGTATTTT. It encodes CASSLEVQVTQYF.

This chain links TRBV29-1 with TRBJ2-7, with 11 nucleotides matching TRBD1. Trimming removed 6 bases from V and 3 bases from J; junction bases left unmatched: 7. Germline-derived CDR1 and CDR2 are SQVTM and ANQGSEA. This CDR3 comprises 14 residues. The CDR3 reads CSVGQGAYGYEQYF. The CDR3 DNA reads TGCAGCGTCGGACAGGGGGCTTACGGCTACGAGCAGTACTTC.

This clonotype was seen many times. The chain employs TRBV7-8 and TRBJ1-5; D is unresolved. V lost 0 bases, J lost 3 bases, and 15 bases lay in between. The V gene's germline CDR1 is SGHVS and CDR2 FQNEAQ. The CDR3 has 17 residues. CDR3: CASSLAPLGSFNQPQHF. The CDR3 DNA reads as TGTGCCAGCAGCTTAGCCCCTTTGGGGAGCTTCAATCAGCCCCAGCATTTT.

The chain combines TRBV15 with TRBJ2-3; the D is unclear. Trimming cost V 0 bases and J 0 bases, with 7 bases left between them. CDR3 length: 15 residues. Germline V gives CDR1 LNHNV, CDR2 YYDKDF (reference sequence). CDR3 DNA: TGTGCCACCAGCAGAGACCCTTCTAGCACAGATACGCAGTATTTT. This translates into CATSRDPSSTDTQYF.

For this clonotype: A much larger clone sits a single nucleotide away, making a read error possible. This chain links TRBV5-1 with TRBJ1-1; D possibly corresponds to TRBD1 (6 bases). The CDR3 runs 13 residues. The germline V and J ends were trimmed by 6 bases and 1 base, with 10 bases remaining between them. From germline, CDR1 is SGHRS and CDR2 YFSETQ. CDR3 amino acids: CASTVTGNTEAFF. The CDR3 DNA is TGCGCCAGCACCGTGACAGGGAACACTGAAGCTTTCTTT.

A single count supports this clonotype. This may be a read error, as it is one base from a much larger clone. The chain uses TRBV19 and TRBJ2-1; 7 positions match TRBD2. With V trimmed by 9 bases and J by 2 bases, 1 base remained unmatched. Looked up from germline, CDR1 is LNHDA and CDR2 is SQIVND (reference sequence). The CDR3 runs to 12 residues. CDR3 DNA sequence: TGTGCCAGCGCGGGGGCCTACAATGAGCAGTTCTTC. Translation: CASAGAYNEQFF.

CDR3 sequence: CASSPMWEGMNTEAFF. The CDR3 DNA is TGTGCCAGCAGCCCGATGTGGGAGGGCATGAACACTGAAGCTTTCTTT. The chain links TRBV9 to TRBJ1-1; D is unclear. CDR1 and CDR2 from the germline V gene are SGDLS and YYNGEE. CDR3 length: 16 amino acids. Trimming took off 4 bases at V and 0 bases at J, with 16 bases between the two ends. The full variable domain, its missing parts supplied by reference TRBV9 and TRBJ1-1, is DSGVTQTPKHLITATGQRVTLRCSPRSGDLSVYWYQQSLDQGLQFLIQYYNGEERAKGNILERFSAQQFPDLHSELNLSSLELGDSALYFCASSPMWEGMNTEAFFGQGTRLTVV.

The V gene is TRBV7-9, the J gene TRBJ1-2, with D maybe TRBD1 (6 bases). The V end lost 4 bases, the J end lost 0 bases, and 15 bases lay between the germline ends. Germline CDR1 reads SEHNR; CDR2 reads FQNEAQ (reference sequence). The CDR3 totals 16 residues. In nucleotides, the CDR3 is TGTGCCAGCAGCTACCCGAGGGGACAATCTAACTATGGCTACACCTTC. Its protein product is CASSYPRGQSNYGYTF.

This clonotype was seen many times. This sequence joins TRBV29-1 and TRBJ1-2, with a weak D call TRBD1 (5 bases). The V and J ends lost 3 bases and 6 bases respectively, with 17 bases between them. This CDR3 is 14 amino acids long. Per the germline V gene, CDR1 is SQVTM and CDR2 is ANQGSEA. CDR3 in DNA: TGCAGCGTTGACAGGGTGGGGGAAAATAATGGCTACACCTTC. It is translated as CSVDRVGENNGYTF.

This clonotype was picked up a small number of times. The genes are TRBV5-1 and TRBJ2-2; 7 bases line up with TRBD1. Germline CDR1 and CDR2: SGHRS and YFSETQ. The CDR3 has 16 residues. The trim removed 0 bases at V and 0 bases at J, leaving 2 bases unmatched. Written as DNA, the CDR3 is TGCGCCAGCAGCTTGGTGACAGGGCCGAACACCGGGGAGCTGTTTTTT. It yields the protein CASSLVTGPNTGELFF. The full variable domain, in which reference TRBV5-1 and TRBJ2-2 provide the parts outside the CDR3, is KAGVTQTPRYLIKTRGQQVTLSCSPISGHRSVSWYQQTPGQGLQFLFEYFSETQRNKGNFPGRFSGRQFSNSRSEMNVSTLELGDSALYLCASSLVTGPNTGELFFGEGSRLTVL.

This clonotype was recorded at least ten times. This chain links TRBV7-3 with TRBJ1-1; D is perhaps TRBD1 (5 bases). The germline V gene has CDR1 SGHTA and CDR2 FQGTGA. This CDR3 contains 15 residues. V was cut by 5 bases and J by 5 bases, with 18 bases left in between. CDR3 loop: CASSLGVRGVTEAFF. The CDR3 DNA follows: TGTGCCAGCAGCCTTGGGGTTCGAGGGGTGACTGAAGCTTTCTTT.

V and J are TRBV2 and TRBJ1-2; no clear D gene. Germline assignment: CDR1 SNHLY and CDR2 FYNNEI. Trimming stripped 5 bases from V and 4 bases from J, with 14 bases between. The CDR3 is 14 amino acids. In DNA form, the CDR3 reads TGTGCCAGCAGTAGGCCCTATGGGTCCTATGGCTACACCTTC. It specifies CASSRPYGSYGYTF.

Ten or more counts support this clonotype. The J gene is TRBJ1-2, the V gene TRBV12-3 or TRBV12-4; no reliable D call. The V end was cut by 0 bases, the J end by 4 bases, with 15 bases between. CDR3 length: 16 amino acids. The CDR3 is CASSLAIGRLLYGYTF. For the CDR3, the DNA is TGTGCCAGCAGTTTAGCCATAGGACGGCTGCTCTATGGCTACACCTTC.

The chain is built from TRBV7-6 and TRBJ1-2; 9 bases are shared with TRBD1. The junction had 11 bases not matched to a gene; V was cut back by 5 bases and J by 1 base. CDR3 size: 17 residues. In germline, CDR1 is SGHVS, CDR2 FNYEAQ. This CDR3 reads CASSRYTGGSHNYGYTF. CDR3 sequence (DNA): TGTGCCAGCAGCCGCTATACAGGGGGCTCCCATAACTATGGCTACACCTTC.

There are many counts of this clonotype. V gene TRBV7-2 combines with J gene TRBJ2-3; TRBD2 agrees at 8 bases. The V segment lost 5 bases and the J segment 2 bases; nucleotides outside the gene matches: 9. Germline values: CDR1 SGHTA, CDR2 FQGNSA. There are 16 residues in the CDR3. The CDR3 loop reads CASSTPGGRDTDTQYF. In DNA form, the CDR3 reads TGTGCCAGCAGCACCCCGGGGGGGCGGGACACAGATACGCAGTATTTT.

This clonotype showed up just a few times. CDR3 coding DNA: TGTGCCAGCAGCCCCGCCGGGACAGCCTATGGCTACACCTTC. Its translation is CASSPAGTAYGYTF. This chain links TRBV14 with TRBJ1-2; 7 nucleotides match TRBD1. The germline V gene has CDR1 SGHDN and CDR2 FVKESK. V shed 4 bases and J 4 bases; nucleotides not matched to a gene: 6. The length of the CDR3 is 14 residues.

This clonotype was picked up many times. The junction and the germline gene differ at one end; a read error may be behind it. The V gene is TRBV7-2, the J gene TRBJ2-1; no definite D call. The germline V gene encodes CDR1 SGHTA and CDR2 FQGNSA. The length of the CDR3 is 15 residues. In nucleotides, the CDR3 is TGTGCCAGCAGCTTAGTCGACGCCTCCCACAATGAGCAGTTCTTC. Protein: CASSLVDASHNEQFF.

This chain joins TRBV27 and TRBJ2-1, with 13 bases fitting TRBD2. The germline gives CDR1 MNHEY, CDR2 SMNVEV (reference sequence). J lost 0 bases, V lost 5 bases, and 7 bases had no gene match. This CDR3 is 18 amino acids long. CDR3 sequence: CASSQGTSGESSYNEQFF. In DNA, the CDR3 is TGTGCCAGCAGTCAAGGGACTAGCGGGGAGAGCTCCTACAATGAGCAGTTCTTC.

The V call is TRBV4-1, the J call TRBJ2-7; the D is unclear. With 0 bases removed from V and 7 bases from J, the gap between germline ends came to 13 bases. The germline V gene encodes CDR1 MGHRA and CDR2 YSYEKL. This CDR3 region has 14 residues. The CDR3 spells CASSQDWNPIEQYF. In nucleotides, the CDR3 is TGCGCCAGCAGCCAAGACTGGAACCCCATTGAGCAGTACTTC.

This clonotype appeared many times. The rearrangement joins TRBV28 to TRBJ1-2; D is perhaps TRBD1 (5 bases). With 2 bases removed from V and 4 bases from J, the gap between germline ends came to 11 bases. This CDR3 comprises 14 residues. Germline V gene lookup returns CDR1 MDHEN and CDR2 SYDVKM. This CDR3 reads CASSLAGVGYGYTF. DNA of the CDR3: TGTGCCAGCAGTTTAGCGGGGGTCGGCTATGGCTACACCTTC.

The chain has TRBV7-2 and TRBJ1-4; TRBD1 is a possible D gene (5 bases). This CDR3 is built from 16 residues. Germline CDR1 is SGHTA and CDR2 is FQGNSA. The V end lost 5 bases, the J end lost 7 bases, and 20 bases lay between the germline ends. The CDR3 nucleotides read TGTGCCAGCAGCATCCGGGCGGGGGGGTTTGGTGAAAAACTGTTTTTT. This translates into CASSIRAGGFGEKLFF.

This clonotype occurred once. This may be a read error: a much more frequent sequence differs by one nucleotide. The V and J genes are TRBV7-6 and TRBJ2-5; the D call may be TRBD1 or TRBD2 (5 bases each). Trimming took 8 bases from V and 4 from J, leaving 17 bases between them. CDR1 and CDR2 from the germline V gene are SGHVS and FNYEAQ. The CDR3 is made up of 14 amino acids. CDR3 nucleotides: TGTGCCAGCGCAGGGTTGGACTTAGGAGAGACCCAGTACTTC. Amino acids: CASAGLDLGETQYF.